The sequence of this TCR beta chain was determined in a study of spatial heterogeneity in lung cancer. The CDR3 contains 14 residues. Trimming removed 6 bases at V and 5 bases at J, with 16 bases between. CDR1 and CDR2 (germline): SNHLY, FYNNEI. Points from the study as a whole: Intratumoral expanded alpha and beta TCR counts were found to track tumor mutation counts. Ubiquitous and regional nonsynonymous mutations were each tracked by the matching count of ubiquitous or regional expanded TCRs. Estimates put coverage of tumor T cells around 7% for alpha and 13% for beta chains.

TCRdb reanalysed the 5' RACE reads using MiXCR and keeps one entry per CDR3 protein. The profile shows roughly 3,500 distinct CDR3 sequences, approximately 6.6% of them singletons. Time point of the sample: sample taken at primary tumor resection. No cell sorting; template was whole RNA from tumor, lung tissue or PBMC. This clonotype was detected ten times or more. Its antigen is unknown. This beta chain represents an off-target read in a library built for alpha chains; its size is of limited meaning. The starting material was lung tumor tissue, obtained at surgery. The chain has TRBV2 and TRBJ1-1; a possible D gene is TRBD1 (5 bases). The TCR sequence derives from a male donor with early-stage non-small cell lung cancer. CDR3 sequence reads: CASRADGGGTEAFF. CDR3 DNA: TGTGCCAGCAGGGCAGATGGGGGTGGAACTGAAGCTTTCTTT.